This T cell receptor beta chain was sequenced in a study of OX40 agonist ivuxolimab in advanced cancers. The repertoire was sequenced with immunoSEQ multiplex PCR; TCRdb's copy has only in-frame clones and lacks some. There are 100,000 to 120,000 clones in the sample; roughly 89% occur only once, and approximately 0.29% lies in the top ten. CDR1 and CDR2 from the germline V gene are SGHVS and FQNEAQ. The CDR3 consists of 14 residues. Trimming took off 5 bases at V and 3 bases at J, with 13 bases between the two ends. Patients with autoimmune history or systemic immunosuppression were excluded. This TCR came from an adult with an advanced solid tumor such as melanoma, head and neck, liver or kidney cancer. J is TRBJ1-1 and V is TRBV7-8, with D tentatively TRBD1 (6 bases). The sample consisted of CD4+ or CD8+ T cells sorted from blood, taken in a trial of the OX40 agonist ivuxolimab. The CDR3 sequence: CASSPSGQHTEAFF. CDR3 bases: TGTGCCAGCAGCCCAAGTGGACAGCACACTGAAGCTTTCTTT.